Listed below are T cell receptor beta chains from one sample, sequenced in a study of cytomegalovirus exposure and HLA in healthy donors. TCRdb's copy holds only in-frame clones and misses some; the assay was immunoSEQ multiplex PCR. The repertoire holds around 150,000 clones, with roughly 79% as singletons. The sample consisted of PBMCs. Receptors originate from a woman aged 50 to 60 in good health and CMV-seronegative. CDR3s include the opening cysteine and the closing phenylalanine or tryptophan. The D gene is left open where the match is weak. Expanded clones are given a class, and other clones once, few, many or no size at all.

CDR3 DNA | CDR3 protein | V gene | clone size | D gene | J gene
TGTGCCAGCAGCCCGGGACTCCGGGAGGGCTACACCTTC | CASSPGLREGYTF | TRBV28 | NA | NA | TRBJ1-2
TGTGCCAGCAGACGTTTAGGAGCCTACGAGCAGTACTTC | CASRRLGAYEQYF | TRBV6-5 | NA | NA | TRBJ2-7
TGTGCCAGCAGCTTAGATCTTCGTAACTATGGCTACACCTTC | CASSLDLRNYGYTF | TRBV7-2 | NA | NA | TRBJ1-2
TGTGCCAGCAGCCCCGGGTCGGGACAGTTAACCTACGAGCAGTACTTC | CASSPGSGQLTYEQYF | TRBV5-5 | NA | TRBD1 | TRBJ2-7
TGTGCCAGCAGTGGCCAGGGGGCGCGGTACTATGGCTACACCTTC | CASSGQGARYYGYTF | TRBV25-1 | NA | TRBD1 | TRBJ1-2
TGTGCCAGCAGCGGGGGGGGGACTAATGGAAACACCATATATTTT | CASSGGGTNGNTIYF | TRBV9 | NA | NA | TRBJ1-3
TGTGCCAGCAGGACAGGGGTTGGGTCTAACTATGGCTACACCTTC | CASRTGVGSNYGYTF | TRBV9 | NA | TRBD1 | TRBJ1-2
TGTGCCAGCAGCAAATGTGCTAGCGGACCTTACAATGAGCAGTTCTTC | CASSKCASGPYNEQFF | TRBV21-1 | NA | NA | TRBJ2-1
TGTGCCAGCAGCCTCAGGGTAGGGGAGGGCAACGAGCAGTACTTC | CASSLRVGEGNEQYF | TRBV5-5 | NA | TRBD2 | TRBJ2-7
TGTGCCAGCAGCTCCCCCGGGGGGGAAAACAATGAGCAGTTCTTC | CASSSPGGENNEQFF | TRBV5-6 | NA | TRBD2 | TRBJ2-1
TGTGCCAGCAGCTTGCTAGCGGGGGTTTCTAGCACAGATACGCAGTATTTT | CASSLLAGVSSTDTQYF | TRBV7-2 | few | TRBD2 | TRBJ2-3
TGTGCCAGCAGCTTGGGACTAGCGGCAGTGGGGGACGAGCAGTACTTC | CASSLGLAAVGDEQYF | TRBV5-4 | NA | TRBD2 | TRBJ2-7
TGTGCCAGTAGTATCGGAGTTTTACGGGGAAACTCTGGAAACACCATATATTTT | CASSIGVLRGNSGNTIYF | TRBV19 | NA | NA | TRBJ1-3
TGTGCCAGCTCAAGGGCCAGGGCGGCCACCGGGGAGCTGTTTTTT | CASSRARAATGELFF | TRBV18 | NA | NA | TRBJ2-2
TGCGCCAGCAGCCGCAGGGGTAGGGATGAAAAACTGTTTTTT | CASSRRGRDEKLFF | TRBV4-1 | NA | NA | TRBJ1-4
TGTGCCACCAGCCTTGGACTAGCGGGGGGGACTAGCACAGATACGCAGTATTTT | CATSLGLAGGTSTDTQYF | TRBV15 | NA | TRBD2 | TRBJ2-3
TGTGCCAGCAGGCGGGACAGGGGCGGAGGGTACGAGCAGTACTTC | CASRRDRGGGYEQYF | TRBV5-4 | NA | TRBD1 | TRBJ2-7
TGTGCCAGCAGCTCGACAGGGGAGGACAATGAGCAGTTCTTC | CASSSTGEDNEQFF | TRBV11-2 | NA | TRBD1 | TRBJ2-1
TGTGCCAGCAGTTACAGGGACAGGGGGCACTATGGCTACACCTTC | CASSYRDRGHYGYTF | TRBV6-5 | NA | TRBD1 | TRBJ1-2
TGTGCCAGCAGCATCAGACAGGGCGGGCAAGGTACGCAGTATTTT | CASSIRQGGQGTQYF | TRBV9 | few | TRBD1 | TRBJ2-3
TGTGCCAGCAGTGATTCTGGAGCTGGGGCCAACGTCCTGACTTTC | CASSDSGAGANVLTF | TRBV6-4 | NA | NA | TRBJ2-6
TGTGCCACCAGCAGAGATTCCGGGACAGGGGGCCTCTATGGCTACACCTTC | CATSRDSGTGGLYGYTF | TRBV15 | NA | TRBD1 | TRBJ1-2
TGTGCCAGCACCAGGACAGCTCTCAATGAGCAGTTCTTC | CASTRTALNEQFF | TRBV7-2 | NA | NA | TRBJ2-1
TGCGCCAGCAGCCAAGAACAGACAGGGGGCTTCCAGACCCAGTACTTC | CASSQEQTGGFQTQYF | TRBV4-1 | NA | TRBD1 | TRBJ2-5
TGTGCCAGCAGTTCGGGACTAGCGGGAGGAGAGCAGTACTTC | CASSSGLAGGEQYF | TRBV27 | NA | TRBD2 | TRBJ2-7
TGTGCCAGCAGTGAACGACGCCAACGGGGTGGCTACACCTTC | CASSERRQRGGYTF | TRBV6-1 | once | NA | TRBJ1-2
TGTGCCAGCGGCATGGGGCGCGAGCAGTACTTC | CASGMGREQYF | TRBV27 | once | NA | TRBJ2-7
TGTGCCTGGAGTTTCACGGTGAACACTGAAGCTTTCTTT | CAWSFTVNTEAFF | TRBV30 | NA | NA | TRBJ1-1
TGTGCCAGTATTCCAGGATTCCTGAGCACTGAAGCTTTCTTT | CASIPGFLSTEAFF | TRBV19 | few | NA | TRBJ1-1
TGTGCCAGCAGCGCGAGACTAGCGGGAGGGCCGGGTAATGAGCAGTTCTTC | CASSARLAGGPGNEQFF | TRBV7-2 | NA | TRBD2 | TRBJ2-1
TGCGCCAGCAGCTTTGGACTGCCCCAAGAGACCCAGTACTTC | CASSFGLPQETQYF | TRBV5-1 | NA | NA | TRBJ2-5
TGTGCCAGCAGCCTCCGGGACAGGGGGCGGGAGCAGTACTTC | CASSLRDRGREQYF | TRBV7-8 | NA | TRBD1 | TRBJ2-7
TGTGCCAGCAGCTTCGAACAGGGGGCGGCTGGAAACACCATATATTTT | CASSFEQGAAGNTIYF | TRBV7-9 | NA | TRBD1 | TRBJ1-3
TGCGCCAGCAGCAGGGGACTAGCGGGAGGGCTAGGAAATGAGCAGTTCTTC | CASSRGLAGGLGNEQFF | TRBV5-1 | NA | TRBD2 | TRBJ2-1
TGCGCCAGCCAGGGACTCGGAGATACGCAGTATTTT | CASQGLGDTQYF | TRBV5-1 | NA | NA | TRBJ2-3
TGTGCGCTAGCGGGAGGGGCAACCTACGAGCAGTACTTC | CALAGGATYEQYF | TRBV28 | NA | TRBD2 | TRBJ2-7
TGTGCCAGCAGTACCGACAGCTCAAGTGGCTATGGCTACACCTTC | CASSTDSSSGYGYTF | TRBV27 | NA | NA | TRBJ1-2
TGTGCCAGCAGTGTCTCCGGGGGGCGGGGGGCTCCAAATGAGCAGTTCTTC | CASSVSGGRGAPNEQFF | TRBV6-4 | NA | TRBD2 | TRBJ2-1
TGTGCCAGCAGCCCAGGGACAGCCATATATGGCTACACCTTC | CASSPGTAIYGYTF | TRBV7-9 | NA | TRBD1 | TRBJ1-2
TGTGCCAGCAGCTTAGCGGGTCAGAGCTACAATGAGCAGTTCTTC | CASSLAGQSYNEQFF | TRBV11-2 | NA | NA | TRBJ2-1
TGCGCCAGCAGCCTCACTCGCGGGGAGCTGTTTTTT | CASSLTRGELFF | TRBV4-3 | NA | NA | TRBJ2-2
TGCAGCGTTGAAGTGACGCGGGGGGAAGAGACCCAGTACTTC | CSVEVTRGEETQYF | TRBV29-1 | few | TRBD2 | TRBJ2-5
TGTGCCAGCAGCGTAGGCTGGTCTCGTGAGCAGTACTTC | CASSVGWSREQYF | TRBV9 | NA | NA | TRBJ2-5
TGTGCCAGCAGTTCACAGGGAACCTACGAGCAGTACTTC | CASSSQGTYEQYF | TRBV6-1 | NA | NA | TRBJ2-7
TGTGCCTGGAGAGAGGGCAGCAATCAGCCCCAGCATTTT | CAWREGSNQPQHF | TRBV30 | NA | NA | TRBJ1-5
TGTGCCTGGAGCCCAGGATTGAATCAGCCCCAGCATTTT | CAWSPGLNQPQHF | TRBV30 | NA | NA | TRBJ1-5
TGTGCCAGTAGTATGGGGACAGGTGGTAACTATGGCTACACCTTC | CASSMGTGGNYGYTF | TRBV19 | once | TRBD1 | TRBJ1-2
TGTGCCAGCAGTGAAGGTCCGGGGAGGAACTACGAGCAGTACTTC | CASSEGPGRNYEQYF | TRBV6-1 | few | NA | TRBJ2-7
TGTGCCAGCAGTTTATCTCCACGGACAGGGGGTGGGTACGAGCAGTACTTC | CASSLSPRTGGGYEQYF | TRBV27 | NA | TRBD1 | TRBJ2-7
TGTGCCAGCAGTTTAGCTGCGGGAGATGTAACACTCGAGCAGTACTTC | CASSLAAGDVTLEQYF | TRBV27 | NA | TRBD2 | TRBJ2-7
TGTGCCAGCAGCTTATTCGGGTCCCTAGCGGCCAATGAGCAGTTCTTC | CASSLFGSLAANEQFF | TRBV7-9 | NA | TRBD2 | TRBJ2-1
TGTGCCAGCAGTACCCTGGAGAGGATGTACCAAGAGACCCAGTACTTC | CASSTLERMYQETQYF | TRBV28 | few | NA | TRBJ2-5
TGCGCCAGCAGCCCCTACCTTCGCGTCGGGGGACTTATCCACGAGCAGTACTTC | CASSPYLRVGGLIHEQYF | TRBV5-1 | once | NA | TRBJ2-7
TGTGCCAGCAACCCGCGGGGGGGCGGACTGGGTACGCAGTATTTT | CASNPRGGGLGTQYF | TRBV6-6 | NA | TRBD2 | TRBJ2-3